Below are 17 T cell receptor beta chains sequenced from a single sample in a study of shared clonotypes between healthy human individuals. Sequenced by immunoSEQ multiplex PCR; TCRdb stores in-frame clones only, minus some. Of about 1.5 million clones in the sample, nearly 99% were seen once. Sequencing input: naive CD4+ T cells sorted from blood. The subset denotes: CD45RA+ positively selected. Receptor source: a man aged 30-40 years in good health.

The chain combines TRBV7-8 with TRBJ2-1; possible D gene TRBD2, 6 bases. The CDR3 length is 16 residues. V dropped 3 bases and J dropped 0 bases, with 12 bases sitting between them. Looked up from germline, CDR1 is SGHVS and CDR2 is FQNEAQ. In DNA, the CDR3 is TGTGCCAGCAGCTTGATAGCGGTTAGCTCCTACAATGAGCAGTTCTTC. It specifies CASSLIAVSSYNEQFF.

On this clone: Other nucleotide sequences from this sample produce the same CDR3. This CDR3 is CASSLEGVGETQYF. DNA of the CDR3: TGCGCCAGCAGCTTGGAGGGGGTTGGAGAGACCCAGTACTTC. This chain connects TRBV5-1 to TRBJ2-5; a weak D match, TRBD1 (6 bases). Germline CDR1 reads SGHRS; CDR2 reads YFSETQ. Trimming cost V 0 bases and J 4 bases, with 10 bases left between them. The CDR3 extends over 14 amino acids.

The chain uses TRBV7-8 and TRBJ2-3; 7 bases are a match to TRBD1. The trim removed 7 bases at V and 1 base at J, leaving 5 bases unmatched. The germline gives CDR1 SGHVS, CDR2 FQNEAQ. The CDR3 length is 14 residues. CDR3 sequence (DNA): TGTGCCAGCACCTGGGGGACAGGCACAGATACGCAGTATTTT. As protein: CASTWGTGTDTQYF.

This chain joins TRBV18 and TRBJ1-1; D is uncertain. The CDR3 consists of 15 residues. The V end was cut by 3 bases, the J end by 0 bases, with 11 bases between. Germline lookup yields CDR1 KGHSH and CDR2 LQKENI. CDR3 sequence (DNA): TGTGCCAGCTCACCTTCCCGAAACATGAACACTGAAGCTTTCTTT. Its protein is CASSPSRNMNTEAFF.

The genes are TRBV30 and TRBJ2-1; 11 bases line up with TRBD2. Germline CDR1 is GTSNPN and CDR2 is SVGIG (reference sequence). The CDR3 sequence is 14 residues long. With 3 bases clipped from V and 8 bases from J, the junction kept 6 bases outside the gene matches. This CDR3 reads CAWRTSGNVHEQFF. The CDR3 DNA is TGTGCCTGGAGGACTAGCGGGAACGTGCATGAGCAGTTCTTC.

The V and J genes are TRBV25-1 and TRBJ1-1, with unresolved D. The CDR3 has 14 residues. The ends were cut back, 0 bases at V and 4 bases at J, with 9 bases in the middle. Germline values: CDR1 MGHDK, CDR2 SYGVNS. For the CDR3, the DNA is TGTGCCAGCAGTGAATACGGGGAAGGCACTGAAGCTTTCTTT. It specifies CASSEYGEGTEAFF.

The chain combines TRBV28 with TRBJ2-5, with D possibly TRBD1 on 5 matching bases. Trimming removed 8 bases from V and 3 bases from J, with 10 bases in between. The CDR3 consists of 12 residues. Looked up from germline, CDR1 is MDHEN and CDR2 is SYDVKM. The CDR3 loop is CASADRKETQYF. CDR3 in DNA: TGTGCCAGCGCAGACAGAAAAGAGACCCAGTACTTC.

The V gene is TRBV19, the J gene TRBJ2-7; the match to TRBD1 covers 12 bases. V trimming: 8 bases; J trimming: 4 bases; junction bases outside the gene matches: 12. Germline CDR1 reads LNHDA; CDR2 reads SQIVND (reference sequence). This CDR3 contains 16 residues. The CDR3 DNA reads as TGTGCCAGTCGAAAAACGCCGGGACAGGGGGCTTACGAGCAGTACTTC. It translates to CASRKTPGQGAYEQYF.

This rearrangement joins TRBV5-4 to TRBJ2-1, with 8 bases identical to TRBD1. Germline CDR1 SGHNT, CDR2 YYREEE (reference sequence). CDR3 length equals 16 residues. With V trimmed by 2 bases and J by 3 bases, 7 bases remained unmatched. The CDR3 sequence is CASSFVDRVVYNEQFF. The CDR3 DNA follows: TGTGCCAGCAGCTTTGTGGACAGGGTCGTCTACAATGAGCAGTTCTTC.

The chain joins TRBV6-6 to TRBJ1-2; D gene uncertain. The V gene lost 4 bases and the J gene lost 1 base, with 7 bases spanning the gap. This CDR3 has 13 residues. Germline V lookup: CDR1 MNHNY, CDR2 SVGAGI (reference sequence). The CDR3 is CASSSASNYGYTF. The CDR3 nucleotides are TGTGCCAGCAGTTCGGCCAGTAACTATGGCTACACCTTC.

This clone was detected once. This rearrangement joins TRBV4-1 to TRBJ2-5; TRBD2 matches at 11 bases. The CDR3 contains 16 residues. The germline V gene has CDR1 MGHRA and CDR2 YSYEKL. J gave up 4 bases and V 2 bases, and 6 bases lay outside the gene matches. The CDR3 here is CASSQTSGRVRETQYF. CDR3 DNA sequence: TGCGCCAGCAGCCAAACTAGCGGGAGAGTCAGAGAGACCCAGTACTTC.

As concerns this clone: Distinct nucleotide sequences in the sample also encode this CDR3. The rearrangement uses TRBV7-9 and TRBJ1-2, with 7 bases that match TRBD1. Trimming removed 5 bases from V and 0 bases from J; junction bases left unmatched: 3. Germline V gene lookup returns CDR1 SEHNR and CDR2 FQNEAQ (reference sequence). The CDR3 runs 14 residues. The CDR3 region is CASSPGQANYGYTF. The CDR3 DNA reads as TGTGCCAGCAGCCCAGGACAGGCTAACTATGGCTACACCTTC.

The chain joins TRBV9 to TRBJ1-1, with TRBD1 identical over 7 bases. CDR3 length: 15 residues. V lost 0 bases to trimming and J lost 1 base; unmatched junction nucleotides: 3. Germline values: CDR1 SGDLS, CDR2 YYNGEE. The CDR3 region is CASSVGGQANTEAFF. The CDR3 coding sequence is TGTGCCAGCAGCGTAGGCGGACAGGCGAACACTGAAGCTTTCTTT.

This chain joins TRBV25-1 and TRBJ2-5, with D possibly being TRBD2 (6 bases). The CDR3 is 14 residues long. Trimming took off 7 bases at V and 2 bases at J, with 14 bases between the two ends. Germline CDR1 is MGHDK and CDR2 is SYGVNS. CDR3 loop: CASTEAGGQETQYF. The CDR3 DNA follows: TGTGCCAGCACCGAAGCGGGCGGGCAAGAGACCCAGTACTTC.

Turning to this clone: The junction does not match germline at one end; this may be a read error. V and J are TRBV27 and TRBJ2-7; 9 bases are a match to TRBD2. CDR1 and CDR2 from the germline V gene are MNHEY and SMNVEV (reference sequence). The CDR3 has 13 amino acids. The CDR3 bases are TGTGCCAGCAAGGGACTAGCCTCCAACGAGCAGTACTTC. Protein sequence: CASKGLASNEQYF.

The CDR3 region is CAQRPLSSGETQYF. DNA for the CDR3: TGTGCCCAACGCCCCCTCTCTAGCGGAGAGACCCAGTACTTC. The chain combines TRBV30 with TRBJ2-5, with 7 positions matching TRBD2. CDR1 is GTSNPN and CDR2 is SVGIG in the germline V gene (reference sequence). V shed 8 bases, J shed 4 bases, and the junction held 13 bases outside the gene matches. This CDR3 comprises 14 residues. Full variable domain (outside the CDR3, taken from reference TRBV30 and TRBJ2-5): SQTIHQWPATLVQPVGSPLSLECTVEGTSNPNLYWYRQAAGRGLQLLFYSVGIGQISSEVPQNLSASRPQDRQFILSSKKLLLSDSGFYLCAQRPLSSGETQYFGPGTRLLVL.

This sequence joins TRBV9 and TRBJ2-1; D is unclear. The germline CDR1 and CDR2 sequences are SGDLS and YYNGEE. The V end was cut by 0 bases, the J end by 10 bases, with 14 bases between. The CDR3 runs to 14 residues. The CDR3 DNA follows: TGTGCCAGCAGCGTAGCGGATCCGACGCGGGAGCAGTTCTTC. Translated: CASSVADPTREQFF.